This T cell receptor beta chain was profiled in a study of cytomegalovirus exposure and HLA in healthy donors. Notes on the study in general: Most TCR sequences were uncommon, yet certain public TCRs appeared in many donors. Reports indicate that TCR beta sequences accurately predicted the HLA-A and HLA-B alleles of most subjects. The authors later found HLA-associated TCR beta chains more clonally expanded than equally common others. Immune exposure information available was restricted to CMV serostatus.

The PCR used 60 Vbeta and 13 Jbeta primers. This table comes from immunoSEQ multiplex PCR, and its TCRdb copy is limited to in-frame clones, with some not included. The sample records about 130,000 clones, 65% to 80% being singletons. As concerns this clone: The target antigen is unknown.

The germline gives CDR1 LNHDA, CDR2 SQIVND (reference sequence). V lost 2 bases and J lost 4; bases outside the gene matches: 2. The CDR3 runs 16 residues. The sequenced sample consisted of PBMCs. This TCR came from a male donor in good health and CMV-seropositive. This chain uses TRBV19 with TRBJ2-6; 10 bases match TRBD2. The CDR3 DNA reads TGTGCCAGTAGTATACTAGCGGGAGCCGGGGCCAACGTCCTGACTTTC. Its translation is CASSILAGAGANVLTF. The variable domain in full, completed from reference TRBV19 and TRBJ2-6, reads DGGITQSPKYLFRKEGQNVTLSCEQNLNHDAMYWYRQDPGQGLRLIYYSQIVNDFQKGDIAEGYSVSREKKESFPLTVTSAQKNPTAFYLCASSILAGAGANVLTFGAGSRLTVL.